The present T cell receptor beta chain was sequenced within a study of T-cell reconstitution after alpha-beta-depleted transplantation in children. TCRbeta library preparation incorporated unique molecular identifiers. TCRdb analysed the PCR reads with MiXCR anew, one entry per CDR3 protein. The table lists some 530,000 distinct CDR3 sequences, around 13% of them singletons, with about 5.6% in the top ten. The CDR3 is 14 amino acids. The ends were cut back, 1 base at V and 2 bases at J, with 10 bases in the middle. The germline V gene has CDR1 SGHDT and CDR2 YYEEEE. This clonotype showed up many times.

Source: PBMCs from the stem cell graft donor, taken from the stem cell graft. This chain connects TRBV5-6 to TRBJ2-7; TRBD1 or TRBD2 may be the D gene (5 bases each). The TCR sequence derives from a human donor who donated a stem cell graft to a child with combined immunodeficiency. For the CDR3, the DNA is TGTGCCAGCAGCTTGCTCGGGGCCCCCTACGAGCAGTACTTC. This translates into CASSLLGAPYEQYF.